The rows below give T cell receptor beta chains drawn from one sample of a study of cytomegalovirus exposure and HLA in healthy donors. Method: immunoSEQ multiplex PCR; TCRdb's copy keeps in-frame clones and lacks some. The data show around 150,000 clones, about four fifths seen once. The sequenced sample was PBMCs. The receptors stem from a man aged 45-65 years in good health and CMV-seropositive. The conserved cysteine and the conserved F or W are not part of the CDR3 here. Fields, in order: J gene, CDR3 length, V gene, D gene, CDR3 protein. The D gene is left open where the match is weak.

J gene: TRBJ2-5; CDR3 length: 16; V gene: TRBV28; D gene: TRBD2; CDR3 protein: ASSLTRGVAGGQETQY
J gene: TRBJ1-6; CDR3 length: 13; V gene: TRBV21-1; D gene: -; CDR3 protein: ASSKGTGEGSPLH
J gene: TRBJ2-5; CDR3 length: 12; V gene: TRBV28; D gene: TRBD1; CDR3 protein: ASSSTGGKETQY
J gene: TRBJ2-1; CDR3 length: 10; V gene: TRBV6-1; D gene: -; CDR3 protein: ASRTDSPEQF
J gene: TRBJ1-1; CDR3 length: 13; V gene: TRBV14; D gene: TRBD1; CDR3 protein: ASSRQGARYTEAF
J gene: TRBJ2-2; CDR3 length: 15; V gene: TRBV18; D gene: TRBD1; CDR3 protein: ASSPRKTGINTGELF
J gene: TRBJ2-5; CDR3 length: 13; V gene: TRBV27; D gene: TRBD2; CDR3 protein: ASSLSGGVVETQY
J gene: TRBJ1-2; CDR3 length: 14; V gene: TRBV9; D gene: TRBD1; CDR3 protein: ASSELTGGQSYGYT
J gene: TRBJ2-7; CDR3 length: 14; V gene: TRBV6-5; D gene: -; CDR3 protein: ASSYSARPSSYEQY
J gene: TRBJ2-5; CDR3 length: 15; V gene: TRBV4-1; D gene: TRBD1; CDR3 protein: ASSQGEDRGASETQY
J gene: TRBJ1-2; CDR3 length: 10; V gene: TRBV29-1; D gene: -; CDR3 protein: SVEQGSYGYT
J gene: TRBJ2-2; CDR3 length: 13; V gene: TRBV5-6; D gene: TRBD1; CDR3 protein: ASSLQGADTGELF
J gene: TRBJ1-1; CDR3 length: 13; V gene: TRBV7-2; D gene: -; CDR3 protein: ASSSILLMNTEAF
J gene: TRBJ1-1; CDR3 length: 11; V gene: TRBV7-9; D gene: TRBD1; CDR3 protein: ASRQGQAPEAF
J gene: TRBJ2-5; CDR3 length: 12; V gene: TRBV27; D gene: -; CDR3 protein: ASSLWGGKETQY
J gene: TRBJ2-3; CDR3 length: 14; V gene: TRBV19; D gene: TRBD2; CDR3 protein: ASSKGRDQETDTQY
J gene: TRBJ2-1; CDR3 length: 11; V gene: TRBV6-5; D gene: TRBD2; CDR3 protein: ASSRPGGHEQF
J gene: TRBJ2-1; CDR3 length: 13; V gene: TRBV7-9; D gene: -; CDR3 protein: ASSFYLSSYNEQF
J gene: TRBJ2-3; CDR3 length: 14; V gene: TRBV7-9; D gene: TRBD1; CDR3 protein: ASSFVLTGSSDTQY
J gene: TRBJ2-3; CDR3 length: 14; V gene: TRBV7-9; D gene: TRBD1; CDR3 protein: ASSFWGTGATDTQY
J gene: TRBJ1-4; CDR3 length: 15; V gene: TRBV18; D gene: -; CDR3 protein: ASSLTTYQGYREKLF
J gene: TRBJ2-5; CDR3 length: 12; V gene: TRBV30; D gene: -; CDR3 protein: ACSQGWKETAQY
J gene: TRBJ1-4; CDR3 length: 13; V gene: TRBV14; D gene: TRBD1; CDR3 protein: ASSQTGTGVEKLF
J gene: TRBJ2-2; CDR3 length: 13; V gene: TRBV5-1; D gene: -; CDR3 protein: ASSLDGGNTGELF
J gene: TRBJ2-1; CDR3 length: 17; V gene: TRBV29-1; D gene: TRBD2; CDR3 protein: SVEGRGLAGGSSYNEQF
J gene: TRBJ2-3; CDR3 length: 12; V gene: TRBV30; D gene: -; CDR3 protein: AWRLAISTDTQY
J gene: TRBJ1-5; CDR3 length: 14; V gene: TRBV18; D gene: TRBD1; CDR3 protein: ASSRLGQGGNQPQH
J gene: TRBJ2-7; CDR3 length: 12; V gene: TRBV18; D gene: -; CDR3 protein: ASSPTSDSYEQY
J gene: TRBJ2-3; CDR3 length: 13; V gene: TRBV6-5; D gene: -; CDR3 protein: ASRPEGTYTDTQY
J gene: TRBJ2-5; CDR3 length: 13; V gene: TRBV29-1; D gene: TRBD2; CDR3 protein: SASGLAGAQETQY
J gene: TRBJ2-2; CDR3 length: 12; V gene: TRBV18; D gene: -; CDR3 protein: ASSPTGMTGELF
J gene: TRBJ1-2; CDR3 length: 13; V gene: TRBV11-2; D gene: TRBD1; CDR3 protein: ASSGPGQLNYGYT
J gene: TRBJ1-3; CDR3 length: 11; V gene: TRBV5-8; D gene: -; CDR3 protein: ASSLTGGNTIY
J gene: TRBJ2-2; CDR3 length: 14; V gene: TRBV9; D gene: -; CDR3 protein: ASSVVAGYDTGELF
J gene: TRBJ1-5; CDR3 length: 13; V gene: TRBV5-8; D gene: TRBD1; CDR3 protein: ASSSDRVYSGPQH
J gene: TRBJ1-4; CDR3 length: 11; V gene: TRBV18; D gene: TRBD1; CDR3 protein: ASSPGQEEKLF
J gene: TRBJ2-5; CDR3 length: 13; V gene: TRBV19; D gene: TRBD2; CDR3 protein: ASSTSGSKGETQY
J gene: TRBJ2-7; CDR3 length: 11; V gene: TRBV6-6; D gene: TRBD1; CDR3 protein: ASIGTGRYEQY
J gene: TRBJ2-2; CDR3 length: 13; V gene: TRBV6-1; D gene: -; CDR3 protein: ASSPGTSYTGELF
J gene: TRBJ1-2; CDR3 length: 13; V gene: TRBV18; D gene: TRBD1; CDR3 protein: ASSPGTGAAYGYT
J gene: TRBJ2-1; CDR3 length: 13; V gene: TRBV28; D gene: -; CDR3 protein: ASSFRRGLRNEQF
J gene: TRBJ2-5; CDR3 length: 13; V gene: TRBV11-2; D gene: -; CDR3 protein: ASSSHGVGEETQY
J gene: TRBJ2-5; CDR3 length: 13; V gene: TRBV5-1; D gene: TRBD1; CDR3 protein: ASSTRQGFQETQY
J gene: TRBJ1-1; CDR3 length: 12; V gene: TRBV2; D gene: TRBD1; CDR3 protein: ASSKGQGNTEAF
J gene: TRBJ1-2; CDR3 length: 13; V gene: TRBV11-2; D gene: -; CDR3 protein: ASSLGTASLYGYT
J gene: TRBJ1-6; CDR3 length: 12; V gene: TRBV7-9; D gene: -; CDR3 protein: SSSLDGQGSPLH
J gene: TRBJ2-3; CDR3 length: 12; V gene: TRBV27; D gene: -; CDR3 protein: ASSLRLAADTQY
J gene: TRBJ1-1; CDR3 length: 12; V gene: TRBV6-6; D gene: TRBD1; CDR3 protein: ASSYSRQGNEAF
J gene: TRBJ1-2; CDR3 length: 11; V gene: TRBV6-5; D gene: TRBD1; CDR3 protein: ASSAGQFYGYT
J gene: TRBJ2-7; CDR3 length: 13; V gene: TRBV5-1; D gene: -; CDR3 protein: ASSPIRTQENEQY
J gene: TRBJ2-2; CDR3 length: 14; V gene: TRBV5-1; D gene: TRBD1; CDR3 protein: ASSFGRTGYTGELF
J gene: TRBJ2-1; CDR3 length: 16; V gene: TRBV6-4; D gene: TRBD2; CDR3 protein: ASSDSIHAGAAYNEQF
J gene: TRBJ1-3; CDR3 length: 13; V gene: TRBV30; D gene: TRBD1; CDR3 protein: AWSASGGYGNTIY
J gene: TRBJ2-1; CDR3 length: 11; V gene: TRBV29-1; D gene: -; CDR3 protein: SVNQDSYNEQF
J gene: TRBJ1-3; CDR3 length: 16; V gene: TRBV7-3; D gene: TRBD1; CDR3 protein: ASSPGPGTGRGGNTIY
J gene: TRBJ1-1; CDR3 length: 13; V gene: TRBV9; D gene: TRBD1; CDR3 protein: ASSVVGGQGTEAF
J gene: TRBJ2-1; CDR3 length: 13; V gene: TRBV4-1; D gene: TRBD2; CDR3 protein: ASSSTSEGYNEQF
J gene: TRBJ2-5; CDR3 length: 12; V gene: TRBV9; D gene: -; CDR3 protein: ASSAGGYRETQY
J gene: TRBJ1-4; CDR3 length: 15; V gene: TRBV2; D gene: TRBD1; CDR3 protein: ASSPGQGRTTNEKLF